The entry below describes one TCR beta chain. TCRdb reanalyzed the 5' RACE reads and collapses them to one entry per CDR3 protein, without DNA. Its clone listing holds about 380,000 distinct CDR3 sequences. This record belongs to a study of T cells expressing NK-cell markers. This CDR3 region has 13 residues. CDR1 is KGHDR and CDR2 is SFDVKD in the germline V gene. The sequencing sample was made of blood T cells: a sorted CD56 or NKG2C T cell subset, CD4+ or CD8+ T cells, or bulk PBMC T cells (not recorded which). V gene TRBV24-1 combines with J gene TRBJ1-2. The TCR was taken from a man aged 18-69 years in good health. The CDR3 here is CATSDGLKGGYTF.